Following are 14 T cell receptor beta chains from one sample sequenced in a study of blood T cell repertoires in COVID-19. Data came from immunoSEQ multiplex PCR; TCRdb stores just in-frame clones and leaves some out. The sample carries fewer than 150,000 clones, approximately 90% recorded once. What was sequenced was peripheral blood. The receptors derive from an elderly woman with acute or convalescent COVID-19.

The CDR3 sequence: CASSLPGLAPYF. The CDR3, as DNA: TGTGCCAGCAGTTTACCCGGACTAGCGCCGTACTTC. This sequence joins TRBV28 and TRBJ2-5; 9 nucleotides agree with TRBD2. Germline CDR1 MDHEN, CDR2 SYDVKM. This CDR3 comprises 12 residues. V gave up 2 bases and J gave up 13 bases; unmatched junction bases: 5.

V gene TRBV2 combines with J gene TRBJ1-3; D is ambiguous. CDR1 and CDR2 from the germline V gene are SNHLY and FYNNEI. There are 15 residues in the CDR3. Trimming removed 2 bases from V and 0 bases from J, with 8 bases in between. In DNA form, the CDR3 reads TGTGCCAGCAGTGAATCGGGGTTCTCTGGAAACACCATATATTTT. This sequence encodes CASSESGFSGNTIYF.

V and J are TRBV5-1 and TRBJ2-7, with 9 bases identical to TRBD2. V lost 0 bases and J lost 1; bases outside the gene matches: 5. This CDR3 has 16 residues. Germline V gives CDR1 SGHRS, CDR2 YFSETQ. The CDR3 here is CASSLAPAGGSYEQYF. The CDR3 bases are TGCGCCAGCAGCTTGGCCCCGGCGGGGGGGTCCTACGAGCAGTACTTC.

The chain carries TRBV5-1 and TRBJ2-2, with 10 bases aligning to TRBD2. This CDR3 is built from 15 residues. V lost 1 base to trimming and J lost 7 bases; unmatched junction nucleotides: 4. Per the germline V gene, CDR1 is SGHRS and CDR2 is YFSETQ. CDR3 sequence: CASSLTSGEVGELFF. CDR3 in DNA: TGCGCCAGCAGCTTGACTAGCGGGGAAGTCGGGGAGCTGTTTTTT.

The J gene is TRBJ1-1, the V gene TRBV5-1; TRBD1 agrees at 8 bases. The CDR3 contains 15 residues. Unmatched junction bases numbered 8, after V lost 0 bases and J lost 7 bases. The germline V gene encodes CDR1 SGHRS and CDR2 YFSETQ. Written as DNA, the CDR3 is TGCGCCAGCAGCTTGGTTTCAGGACAGGGTGGTGAAGCTTTCTTT. Protein sequence: CASSLVSGQGGEAFF. The full variable domain, with the rest looked up from reference TRBV5-1 and TRBJ1-1, is KAGVTQTPRYLIKTRGQQVTLSCSPISGHRSVSWYQQTPGQGLQFLFEYFSETQRNKGNFPGRFSGRQFSNSRSEMNVSTLELGDSALYLCASSLVSGQGGEAFFGQGTRLTVV.

The chain recombines TRBV6-5 with TRBJ1-5, with unresolved D. V was trimmed by 0 bases and J by 0 bases, leaving 6 bases between them. The CDR3 has 15 residues. Germline V gives CDR1 MNHEY, CDR2 SVGAGI. Here the CDR3 reads CASSYSLASNQPQHF. CDR3 DNA: TGTGCCAGCAGTTACTCCCTAGCTAGCAATCAGCCCCAGCATTTT.

The V and J genes are TRBV5-1 and TRBJ1-2; D perhaps matches TRBD1 (5 bases). V shed 0 bases and J shed 7 bases, with 16 bases lying between them. This CDR3 spans 15 amino acids. CDR1 and CDR2 from the germline V gene are SGHRS and YFSETQ. CDR3 in DNA: TGCGCCAGCAGCTTGGGCTACGGAGGGGCACGTGGCTACACCTTC. Its translation is CASSLGYGGARGYTF.

The gene calls are TRBV5-8 and TRBJ2-7, with D maybe TRBD2 (5 bases). The CDR3 is 15 residues long. Deletions cut 4 bases from V and 5 bases from J, with 19 bases between. CDR1 and CDR2 (germline): SGHTS, YDEGEE. In DNA form, the CDR3 reads TGTGCCAGCAGCGTTTCGGGGAAGGCGATGAACGAGCAGTACTTC. Translation gives CASSVSGKAMNEQYF.

V is TRBV15 and J is TRBJ1-3, with a tentative D call TRBD1 (5 bases). The CDR3 consists of 13 residues. V shed 5 bases and J shed 4 bases, with 9 bases lying between them. Germline V gene lookup returns CDR1 LNHNV and CDR2 YYDKDF (reference sequence). Here the CDR3 DNA reads TGTGCCACCAGCCCCCGACAGGGAAACACCATATATTTT. This translates into CATSPRQGNTIYF.

The chain couples TRBV20-1 to TRBJ1-1; D is unclear. The CDR3 spans 11 residues. The V end lost 5 bases, the J end lost 8 bases, and 12 bases lay between the germline ends. Germline V gives CDR1 DFQATT, CDR2 SNEGSKA (reference sequence). The CDR3 coding sequence is TGCAGTGCTCTAAGGTCCAGGGAAGCTTTCTTT. It specifies CSALRSREAFF.

The rearrangement links TRBV6-4 to TRBJ1-1; possible D gene TRBD1, 5 bases. There are 14 residues in the CDR3. From germline, CDR1 is MRHNA and CDR2 SNTAGT. The ends were cut back, 6 bases at V and 4 bases at J, with 15 bases in the middle. The CDR3 nucleotides read TGTGCCAGCAGCCGGGACTCGGCGGGCACTGAAGCTTTCTTT. Translated: CASSRDSAGTEAFF.

The chain carries TRBV15 and TRBJ1-6, with unresolved D. Germline loops: CDR1 LNHNV, CDR2 YYDKDF (reference sequence). V dropped 0 bases and J dropped 0 bases, with 9 bases sitting between them. CDR3 length: 17 residues. In DNA form, the CDR3 reads TGTGCCACCAGCAGAGATCACTGGAGCTCCTATAATTCACCCCTCCACTTT. Translating it yields CATSRDHWSSYNSPLHF.

This chain links TRBV10-3 with TRBJ1-3, with TRBD1 as a possible D gene (6 bases). The CDR3 spans 14 residues. Germline CDR1 ENHRY, CDR2 SYGVKD. Trimming removed 10 bases from V and 1 base from J, with 14 bases in between. CDR3 sequence reads: CATSGQLSGNTIYF. CDR3 bases: TGTGCCACCTCCGGACAGCTGTCTGGAAACACCATATATTTT.

The chain is built from TRBV6-5 and TRBJ2-7, with D possibly TRBD1 on 5 matching bases. Germline CDR1 MNHEY, CDR2 SVGAGI. V lost 2 bases and J 4 bases, leaving 9 bases between the germline ends. The CDR3 length is 13 residues. CDR3 sequence (DNA): TGTGCCAGCAGTTACACCGACAGATACGAGCAGTACTTC. Amino acid sequence: CASSYTDRYEQYF.